This T cell receptor beta chain was recovered during a study of post-analysis software for immune sequencing data. Points from the study as a whole: A handful of TRBV segments were significantly more frequent in patients than in controls. TRBV5-6, TRBV5-1 and TRBV20-1 were among these segments.

Unique molecular identifiers were built into the TCR beta cDNA libraries. TCRdb recomputed calls from the PCR reads with MiXCR, one row per CDR3 protein. The sample records more than 450,000 distinct CDR3 sequences, around 31% being singletons. To note about this clonotype: Its antigen is undetermined. A much larger clone lies a single base off, so this may be a read error.

CDR3 length equals 15 residues. CDR1 and CDR2 from the germline V gene are MGHRA and YSYEKL. The chain has TRBV4-1 and TRBJ2-1; a weak D match, TRBD1 (9 bases). The TCR originated in a girl under 18 with multiple sclerosis. What was sequenced was blood. This chain's CDR3 is CAGSGGQGSYNEQFF. DNA of the CDR3: TGCGCCGGCAGCGGGGGACAGGGCTCCTACAATGAGCAGTTCTTC.